This T cell receptor beta chain was found in a study of T cell changes during pregnancy in multiple sclerosis. V lost 2 bases to trimming and J lost 6 bases, with 15 bases between them. CDR3 size: 15 residues. From germline, CDR1 is SGHNT and CDR2 YYREEE (reference sequence). Sequencing used immunoSEQ multiplex PCR; TCRdb keeps in-frame clones, though not all of them. The table shows about 85,000 clones, with approximately 89% occurring only once. The gene calls are TRBV5-4 and TRBJ2-4, with a tentative D call TRBD1 (8 bases). This sequence originates from a female donor with multiple sclerosis, enrolled in a pregnancy study. The sample consisted of peripheral blood, taken in the first trimester of pregnancy. The CDR3 region has the DNA TGTGCCAGCAGCTTCCAGGACAGGGAGGGAAACATTCAGTACTTC. This translates into CASSFQDREGNIQYF.